This is a list of T cell receptor beta chains from one sample in a study of glioma-infiltrating T cells. In TCRdb, the multiplex PCR reads were re-called with MiXCR into one record per CDR3 protein. The repertoire holds approximately 120,000 distinct CDR3 sequences, with roughly 20% as singletons. The sample was glioma tissue, nonneoplastic brain tissue, or PBMCs (not recorded which). All receptors derive from a human donor with low-grade glioma or glioblastoma, undergoing nonglioma brain surgery, or in good health (not recorded which). The CDR3 runs from the conserved cysteine through the conserved F or W. Fields, in order: V gene, D gene, CDR3 length, clone size, J gene, CDR3 protein, CDR3 DNA. A D gene is named only where the DNA matches it firmly. The size entry is marked missing in some rows and otherwise reads once, few, many or a size class.

TRBV4-2	TRBD2	16	many	TRBJ2-3	CASSHTLALGTDTQYF	TGTGCCAGCAGCCACACACTAGCGTTAGGTACAGATACGCAGTATTTT
TRBV7-8	TRBD1	15	many	TRBJ1-5	CASSLRGDRGQPQHF	TGTGCCAGCAGCTTAAGGGGGGACAGGGGTCAGCCCCAGCATTTT
TRBV7-9	-	12	many	TRBJ2-7	CASGTTSYEQYF	TGTGCCAGCGGGACAACCTCCTACGAGCAGTACTTC
TRBV6-1	-	13	many	TRBJ2-5	CASSRLAGETQYF	TGTGCCAGCAGTCGGCTGGCTGGAGAGACCCAGTACTTC
TRBV29-1	TRBD2	14	many	TRBJ2-1	CSVERAGGKDEQFF	TGCAGCGTTGAAAGGGCGGGAGGGAAGGATGAGCAGTTCTTC
TRBV7-8	TRBD2	16	-	TRBJ2-1	CASSLFSGISHNEQSF	TGTGCCAGCAGCTTATTTAGCGGGATATCCCACAATGAGCAGTCCTTC
TRBV28	-	11	many	TRBJ2-7	CASVTAYEQYF	TGTGCCAGTGTTACCGCCTACGAGCAGTACTTC
TRBV6-6	-	15	many	TRBJ1-3	CASSYSGALGNTIYF	TGTGCCAGCAGTTACTCAGGGGCGCTTGGAAACACCATATATTTT
TRBV28	-	13	many	TRBJ2-7	CASSSLDEDEQYF	TGTGCCAGCAGTTCCCTGGACGAGGACGAGCAGTACTTC
TRBV29-1	TRBD1	12	-	TRBJ2-5	CSARTGEETQYF	TGCAGCGCTCGGACAGGAGAAGAGACCCAGTACTTC
TRBV5-4	-	14	-	TRBJ2-7	CASRLEVTSYEQYF	TGTGCCAGCCGGCTCGAAGTTACCTCCTACGAGCAGTACTTC
TRBV28	-	13	medium-sized	TRBJ2-7	CASSFGQDYEQYF	TGTGCCAGCAGTTTTGGGCAGGACTACGAGCAGTACTTC
TRBV19	-	14	-	TRBJ2-1	CASSIGSGGNEQFF	TGTGCCAGTAGTATAGGGTCCGGCGGCAATGAGCAGTTCTTC
TRBV6-1	TRBD2	15	many	TRBJ2-3	CASSLGLAGLDTQYF	TGTGCCAGCAGTCTCGGACTAGCGGGATTAGATACGCAGTATTTT
TRBV7-3	-	13	many	TRBJ1-1	CASSGHMATEAFF	TGTGCCAGCAGCGGACATATGGCGACTGAAGCTTTCTTT
TRBV25-1	-	15	many	TRBJ2-3	CASSRASGDTDTQYF	TGTGCCAGCAGTAGAGCGTCAGGGGACACAGATACGCAGTATTTT
TRBV29-1	-	14	-	TRBJ2-3	CSVEGPGATDTQYF	TGCAGCGTTGAAGGCCCAGGGGCCACAGATACGCAGTATTTT
TRBV9	TRBD1	15	few	TRBJ2-7	CASSVAEGALYEQYF	TGTGCCAGCAGCGTAGCTGAGGGGGCTCTCTACGAGCAGTACTTC
TRBV20-1	-	15	many	TRBJ2-3	CSARGDSAHTDTQYF	TGCAGTGCTAGAGGAGACAGCGCACACACAGATACGCAGTATTTT
TRBV7-3	-	17	few	TRBJ2-3	CASSSPRVAGSTDTQYF	TGTGCCAGCAGCTCCCCGAGGGTTGCGGGGAGCACAGATACGCAGTATTTT
TRBV2	TRBD1	13	many	TRBJ2-3	CANPDRETDTQYF	TGTGCCAATCCCGACAGGGAGACAGATACGCAGTATTTT
TRBV19	-	13	many	TRBJ1-1	CASSRRDDTEAFF	TGTGCCAGTAGTCGACGAGACGACACTGAAGCTTTCTTT
TRBV7-9	TRBD1	16	many	TRBJ1-2	CASSLNGDRGLYGYTF	TGTGCCAGCAGCTTAAATGGGGACAGGGGACTTTATGGCTACACCTTC
TRBV5-6	-	15	few	TRBJ2-1	CASSRDPGSYNEQFF	TGTGCCAGCAGCCGGGACCCTGGCTCCTACAATGAGCAGTTCTTC
TRBV30	-	11	few	TRBJ2-3	CAWSGTDTQYF	TGTGCCTGGAGTGGGACAGATACGCAGTATTTT
TRBV5-5	-	15	-	TRBJ2-5	CASSLGYDSRETQYF	TGTGCCAGCAGCTTGGGGTATGACAGTCGGGAGACCCAGTACTTC
TRBV3-1	TRBD1	14	many	TRBJ1-6	CASSKGQLNSPLHF	TGTGCCAGCAGCAAGGGACAGCTCAATTCACCCCTCCACTTT
TRBV6-5	-	14	once	TRBJ2-6	CSSSYLSGANALTF	TGTTCCAGCAGTTATCTCTCTGGGGCCAACGCCCTGACTTTC
TRBV7-2	TRBD1	15	many	TRBJ1-1	CASSLIQGMDTEAFF	TGTGCCAGCAGCCTAATACAGGGGATGGACACTGAAGCTTTCTTT
TRBV3-1	TRBD1	15	many	TRBJ1-2	CASSWPGQHPYGYTF	TGTGCCAGCAGCTGGCCGGGACAGCACCCCTATGGCTACACCTTC
TRBV12-3/TRBV12-4	TRBD1	14	many	TRBJ1-1	CASRGTGGASEAFF	TGTGCCAGCAGGGGTACAGGGGGCGCATCTGAAGCTTTCTTT
TRBV5-4	-	14	-	TRBJ1-2	CASSLVGDYYGYTF	TGTGCCAGCAGCTTGGTTGGGGATTACTATGGCTACACCTTC
TRBV25-1	TRBD1	13	few	TRBJ1-2	CVSSAGTGNGYTF	TGTGTCAGCAGTGCCGGGACAGGGAATGGCTACACCTTC
TRBV5-4	TRBD1	14	-	TRBJ1-2	CASSLGGQIYGYTF	TGTGCCAGCAGCTTGGGGGGACAGATATATGGCTACACCTTC
TRBV30	-	12	-	TRBJ2-5	CAWGRPGETQYF	TGTGCCTGGGGCCGACCGGGAGAGACCCAGTACTTC
TRBV10-3	-	15	many	TRBJ2-3	CAISDGTTSTDTQYF	TGTGCCATCAGTGACGGGACGACCAGCACAGATACGCAGTATTTT
TRBV2	TRBD1	13	many	TRBJ1-2	CASRGTGSYGYTF	TGTGCCAGCAGGGGGACAGGGTCCTATGGCTACACCTTC
TRBV6-4	TRBD2	15	many	TRBJ2-1	CASSERLAGYNEQFF	TGTGCCAGCAGTGAAAGACTAGCGGGGTACAATGAGCAGTTCTTC
TRBV3-1	-	15	-	TRBJ2-6	CARSFRRSGANVLTF	TGTGCCCGCAGCTTTAGACGGTCTGGGGCCAACGTCCTGACTTTC
TRBV6-1	TRBD1	14	many	TRBJ2-1	CASSTGDTYNEQFF	TGTGCCAGCAGTACAGGGGATACCTACAATGAGCAGTTCTTC
TRBV7-9	TRBD1	14	-	TRBJ2-1	CASSLGDRGNEQFF	TGTGCCAGCAGCTTAGGTGACAGGGGCAATGAGCAGTTCTTC
TRBV6-1	-	15	many	TRBJ2-7	CASSGRGAGSYEQYF	TGTGCCAGCAGTGGGAGGGGGGCGGGCTCCTACGAGCAGTACTTC
TRBV2	-	11	many	TRBJ2-1	CASRGYNEQFF	TGTGCCAGCAGAGGGTACAATGAGCAGTTCTTC
TRBV20-1	TRBD1	13	many	TRBJ2-1	CSASLPGGNEQFF	TGCAGTGCTAGTCTCCCAGGGGGCAATGAGCAGTTCTTC
TRBV27	-	15	medium-sized	TRBJ2-7	CASSLSGDTTYEQYF	TGTGCCAGCAGTTTATCGGGGGATACCACCTACGAGCAGTACTTC
TRBV6-1	TRBD2	15	many	TRBJ2-7	CASRDLAGGAYEQYF	TGTGCCAGCAGAGACCTAGCGGGAGGGGCCTACGAGCAGTACTTC
TRBV6-1	-	14	many	TRBJ2-1	CASSATGFYNEQFF	TGTGCCAGCAGCGCGACAGGATTCTACAATGAGCAGTTCTTC
TRBV5-4	TRBD1	15	-	TRBJ2-7	CASSYPGQGAYEQYF	TGTGCCAGCAGCTACCCGGGACAGGGGGCTTACGAGCAGTACTTC
TRBV7-2	-	15	-	TRBJ1-2	CASTSNSKGYYGYTF	TGTGCCAGCACCTCGAATTCTAAGGGGTACTATGGCTACACCTTC
TRBV29-1	-	15	few	TRBJ2-7	CSALLRADYSYEQYF	TGCAGCGCCCTGTTGAGGGCCGACTACTCCTACGAGCAGTACTTC
TRBV7-2	-	14	many	TRBJ2-7	CASSPSAINYEQYF	TGTGCCAGCAGCCCCAGCGCGATAAACTACGAGCAGTACTTC
TRBV7-2	-	14	-	TRBJ2-1	CASSLEWGWNEQFF	TGTGCCAGCAGCTTAGAGTGGGGTTGGAATGAGCAGTTCTTC
TRBV14	-	12	many	TRBJ2-1	CASGISYNEQFF	TGTGCCAGCGGAATCTCCTACAATGAGCAGTTCTTC
TRBV9	-	14	few	TRBJ2-7	CASSVGGNKYEQYF	TGTGCCAGCAGCGTAGGTGGGAACAAATACGAGCAGTACTTC
TRBV7-6	-	12	many	TRBJ2-3	CASSQSTDTQYF	TGTGCCAGCAGCCAAAGCACAGATACGCAGTATTTT